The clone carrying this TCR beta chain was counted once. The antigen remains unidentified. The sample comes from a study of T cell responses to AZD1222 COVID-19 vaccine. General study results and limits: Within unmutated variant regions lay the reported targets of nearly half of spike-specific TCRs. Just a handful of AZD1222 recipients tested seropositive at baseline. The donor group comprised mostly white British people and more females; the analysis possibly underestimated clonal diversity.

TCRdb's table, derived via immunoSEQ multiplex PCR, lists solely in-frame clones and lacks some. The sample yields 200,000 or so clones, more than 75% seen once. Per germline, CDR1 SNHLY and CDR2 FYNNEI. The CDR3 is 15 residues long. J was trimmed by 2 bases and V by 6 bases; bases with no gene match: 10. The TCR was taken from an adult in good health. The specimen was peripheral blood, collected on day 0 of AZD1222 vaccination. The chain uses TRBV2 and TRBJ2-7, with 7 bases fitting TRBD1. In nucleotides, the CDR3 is TGTGCCAGCAGCCCCATACGGACAGGTCCCTACGAGCAGTACTTC. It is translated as CASSPIRTGPYEQYF.